Following are 17 T cell receptor beta chains from one sample sequenced in a study of human T cells and chemical hapten exposure (dated by TCRdb to the early 2020s). In the paper's terms, the time point label means: pre-sensitization, week 0. According to the study, the label for this sample's treatment or condition signals: therapeutic diphenylcyclopropenone sensitization with weekly scalp DPC. The library was built by means of RACE. The run used a NextSeq 500. The raw public reads went through TCRdb reprocessing: fastp at Q25, MiXCR clone calling, in-frame beta chains kept. CDR3 protein duplicates are merged, each entry listing the most common genes and DNA. The sample records about 68,000 distinct CDR3 sequences, approximately 11% of which are singletons. Clones ranked in the top ten supply approximately 5% of the sample. This material consisted of whole blood, taken in connection with sensitization to the hapten diphenylcyclopropenone (DPC). Receptors were obtained from a woman aged 45-60 years with alopecia areata. Some clones in this sample may be carry-over from other donors' samples.

This clonotype was seen only a few times. The chain joins TRBV5-1 to TRBJ2-7; D gene ambiguous. V lost 2 bases and J 1 base, leaving 10 bases between the germline ends. CDR3 size: 14 residues. Germline CDR1 reads SGHRS; CDR2 reads YFSETQ. The CDR3 region has the DNA TGCGCCAGCAGCTTCACAGCTACTTCCTACGAGCAGTACTTC. This translates into CASSFTATSYEQYF.

This chain connects TRBV11-3 to TRBJ2-1, with TRBD1 identical over 8 bases. The CDR3 is 16 amino acids. Per germline, CDR1 SGHNT and CDR2 YENEEA. The J segment lost 7 bases and the V segment lost 4 bases, leaving 12 bases of the junction unmatched. The CDR3 spells CASSSFPGQEANEQFF. The CDR3 DNA reads as TGTGCCAGCAGCTCATTCCCGGGACAGGAGGCTAATGAGCAGTTCTTC.

The table lists this clonotype with a count of one. One end of the junction varies from germline; a read error may be responsible. J is TRBJ2-3 and V is TRBV27, with a weak D call TRBD2 (5 bases). CDR1 is MNHEY and CDR2 is SMNVEV in the germline V gene (reference sequence). The CDR3 extends over 15 amino acids. Written as DNA, the CDR3 is TGTGCCTGCAGTTCTGAGGGAACAAGCACAGATACGCAGTATTTT. As protein: CACSSEGTSTDTQYF.

This clonotype came up a few times. The chain is built from TRBV12-3 or TRBV12-4 and TRBJ1-1; D gene ambiguous. This CDR3 spans 11 amino acids. V dropped 1 base and J dropped 10 bases, with 7 bases sitting between them. The DNA of the CDR3 is TGTGCCAGCAGTTTAGGGGGAGGAGCTTTCTTT. This codes for CASSLGGGAFF.

By share, this clonotype counts as large. The CDR3 reads CATSRDQSRDEQYF. As DNA, the CDR3 is TGTGCCACCAGCAGAGATCAATCCCGAGACGAGCAGTACTTC. V usage is TRBV15 and J usage is TRBJ2-7; no clear D. Per germline, CDR1 LNHNV and CDR2 YYDKDF (reference sequence). V was clipped by 0 bases and J by 5 bases, with 11 bases between them. The CDR3 totals 14 residues.

This clonotype occurred many times. The chain employs TRBV24-1 and TRBJ2-1; 10 bases line up with TRBD2. The CDR3 totals 16 residues. Germline assignment: CDR1 KGHDR and CDR2 SFDVKD. J was trimmed by 5 bases and V by 4 bases; bases with no gene match: 7. Here the CDR3 DNA reads TGTGCCACCAGTGACCCAGCTAGCGGGAGTGACAATGAGCAGTTCTTC. Translation gives CATSDPASGSDNEQFF.

There are many counts of this clonotype. The chain combines TRBV6-2 or TRBV6-3 with TRBJ1-3, with 9 bases identical to TRBD1. This CDR3 region has 16 residues. J was trimmed by 4 bases and V by 7 bases; bases with no gene match: 11. The V gene's germline CDR1 is MNHEY and CDR2 SVGEGT. CDR3 coding DNA: TGTGCCAGCAACTACGCCGGGACAGGGAGAGGAAACACCATATATTTT. Translated: CASNYAGTGRGNTIYF.

CDR3 region: CASSLVVDKDNSYEQYF. CDR3 coding DNA: TGTGCCAGCAGTTTAGTGGTAGACAAGGATAACTCCTACGAGCAGTACTTC. The chain is built from TRBV27 and TRBJ2-7; unclear D gene. Trimming stripped 2 bases from V and 0 bases from J, with 17 bases between. CDR1 and CDR2 from the germline V gene are MNHEY and SMNVEV (reference sequence). The CDR3 length is 17 residues.

This clonotype was detected ten times or more. This chain joins TRBV20-1 and TRBJ2-1; D may be TRBD2 (6 bases). In germline, CDR1 is DFQATT, CDR2 SNEGSKA (reference sequence). This CDR3 comprises 13 residues. Trimming pared 3 bases from V and 5 bases from J, leaving 11 bases between. CDR3 protein: CSASGSWDNEQFF. CDR3 coding DNA: TGCAGTGCTAGCGGGAGTTGGGACAATGAGCAGTTCTTC.

At least ten counts were recorded for this clonotype. The chain has TRBV19 and TRBJ2-1, with a possible D match to TRBD2 (6 bases). Germline V gene sequence: CDR1 LNHDA, CDR2 SQIVND (reference sequence). The CDR3 is 18 residues long. Trimming pared 5 bases from V and 0 bases from J, leaving 20 bases between. The CDR3 spells CASSWRAQTVSSYNEQFF. CDR3 sequence (DNA): TGTGCCAGTAGTTGGAGGGCCCAAACGGTAAGCTCCTACAATGAGCAGTTCTTC.

As for this clonotype: A much larger clone sits a single nucleotide away, making a read error possible. The V call is TRBV20-1, the J call TRBJ1-1; D call uncertain. The germline gives CDR1 DFQATT, CDR2 SNEGSKA (reference sequence). This CDR3 region has 15 residues. The CDR3 here is CSARQFGDMNTGAFF. The CDR3 DNA sequence: TGCAGTGCTAGACAATTTGGAGACATGAACACTGGAGCTTTCTTT.

The chain joins TRBV5-3 to TRBJ1-5; D is uncertain. TRBV5-3 is an ORF, with its function uncertain. With 0 bases removed from V and 2 bases from J, the gap between germline ends came to 0 bases. The CDR3 length is 12 residues. The CDR3 DNA reads as TGTGCCAGAAGCTTGGGCAATCAGCCCCAGCATTTT. It yields the protein CARSLGNQPQHF.

This clonotype was recorded at least ten times. V gene TRBV29-1 combines with J gene TRBJ2-7, with TRBD1 matching 7 bases. Germline V gene sequence: CDR1 SQVTM, CDR2 ANQGSEA. The CDR3 sequence is 14 residues long. The junction had 6 bases not matched to a gene; V was cut back by 4 bases and J by 0 bases. In DNA form, the CDR3 reads TGCAGCGTTGCCACACAGGGGTCCTCCTACGAGCAGTACTTC. This codes for CSVATQGSSYEQYF.

V and J are TRBV7-8 and TRBJ1-1; D gene unclear. The CDR3 has 17 amino acids. CDR1 and CDR2 (germline): SGHVS, FQNEAQ. Trimming took 3 bases from V and 2 from J, leaving 19 bases between them. CDR3 loop: CASSLTPRTEANTEAFF. The CDR3 bases are TGTGCCAGCAGCTTGACTCCTCGGACGGAGGCTAACACTGAAGCTTTCTTT.

The table lists this clonotype with many counts. V gene TRBV7-6 combines with J gene TRBJ2-1, with a tentative D call TRBD2 (5 bases). The CDR3 has 12 residues. Per the germline V gene, CDR1 is SGHVS and CDR2 is FNYEAQ. V lost 5 bases, J lost 12 bases, and 14 bases lay in between. The CDR3 here is CASSGERAGQFF. Here the CDR3 DNA reads TGTGCCAGCAGCGGCGAGCGTGCGGGGCAGTTCTTC.

This clonotype was seen many times. The chain recombines TRBV3-1 with TRBJ2-1; D remains ambiguous. This CDR3 is 13 amino acids long. The germline CDR1 and CDR2 sequences are LGHDT and YNNKEL (reference sequence). The V end lost 3 bases, the J end lost 8 bases, and 11 bases lay between the germline ends. DNA of the CDR3: TGTGCCAGCAGCCACCAAGACGGGCATGAGCAGTTCTTC. This gives the protein CASSHQDGHEQFF.

J is TRBJ2-7 and V is TRBV6-6; D gene unclear. V was clipped by 0 bases and J by 0 bases, with 12 bases between them. Germline V gene data show CDR1 as MNHNY and CDR2 as SVGAGI (reference sequence). This CDR3 has 16 amino acids. CDR3 protein: CASSYSGLTPSYEQYF. DNA for the CDR3: TGTGCCAGCAGTTACTCGGGCCTCACACCCTCCTACGAGCAGTACTTC.